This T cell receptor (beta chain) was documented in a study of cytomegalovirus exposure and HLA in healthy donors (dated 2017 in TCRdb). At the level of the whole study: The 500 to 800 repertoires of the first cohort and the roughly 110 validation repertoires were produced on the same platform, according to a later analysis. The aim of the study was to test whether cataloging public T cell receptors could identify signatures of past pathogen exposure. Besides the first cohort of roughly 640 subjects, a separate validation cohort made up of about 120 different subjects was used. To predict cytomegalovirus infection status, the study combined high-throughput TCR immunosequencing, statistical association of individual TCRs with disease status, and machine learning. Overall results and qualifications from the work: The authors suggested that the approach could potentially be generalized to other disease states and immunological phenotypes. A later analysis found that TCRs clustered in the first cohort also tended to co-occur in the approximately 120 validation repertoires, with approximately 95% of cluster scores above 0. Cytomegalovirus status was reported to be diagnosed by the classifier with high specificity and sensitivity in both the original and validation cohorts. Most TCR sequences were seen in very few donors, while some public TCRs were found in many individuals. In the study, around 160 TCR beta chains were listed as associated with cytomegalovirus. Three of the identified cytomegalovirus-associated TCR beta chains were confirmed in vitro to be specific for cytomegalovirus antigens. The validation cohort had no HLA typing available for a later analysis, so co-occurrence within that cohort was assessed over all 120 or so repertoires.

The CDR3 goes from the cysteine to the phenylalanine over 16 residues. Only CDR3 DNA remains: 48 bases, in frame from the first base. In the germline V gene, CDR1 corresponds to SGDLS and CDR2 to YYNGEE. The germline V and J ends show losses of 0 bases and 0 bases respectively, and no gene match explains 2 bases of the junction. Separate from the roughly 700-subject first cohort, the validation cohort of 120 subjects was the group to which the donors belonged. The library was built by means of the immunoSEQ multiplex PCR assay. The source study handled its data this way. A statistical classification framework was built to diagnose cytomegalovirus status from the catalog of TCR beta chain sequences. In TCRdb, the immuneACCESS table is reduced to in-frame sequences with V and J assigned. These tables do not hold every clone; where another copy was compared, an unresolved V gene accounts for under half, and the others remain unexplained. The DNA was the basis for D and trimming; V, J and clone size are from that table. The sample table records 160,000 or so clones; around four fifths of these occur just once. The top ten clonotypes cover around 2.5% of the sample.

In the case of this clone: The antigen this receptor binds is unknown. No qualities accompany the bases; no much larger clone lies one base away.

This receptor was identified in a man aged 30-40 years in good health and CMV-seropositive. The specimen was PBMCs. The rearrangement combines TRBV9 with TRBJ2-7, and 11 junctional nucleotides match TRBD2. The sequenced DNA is TGTGCCAGCAGCGTAGGAGGGACTAGCGGCTCCTACGAGCAGTACTTC. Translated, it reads CASSVGGTSGSYEQYF.